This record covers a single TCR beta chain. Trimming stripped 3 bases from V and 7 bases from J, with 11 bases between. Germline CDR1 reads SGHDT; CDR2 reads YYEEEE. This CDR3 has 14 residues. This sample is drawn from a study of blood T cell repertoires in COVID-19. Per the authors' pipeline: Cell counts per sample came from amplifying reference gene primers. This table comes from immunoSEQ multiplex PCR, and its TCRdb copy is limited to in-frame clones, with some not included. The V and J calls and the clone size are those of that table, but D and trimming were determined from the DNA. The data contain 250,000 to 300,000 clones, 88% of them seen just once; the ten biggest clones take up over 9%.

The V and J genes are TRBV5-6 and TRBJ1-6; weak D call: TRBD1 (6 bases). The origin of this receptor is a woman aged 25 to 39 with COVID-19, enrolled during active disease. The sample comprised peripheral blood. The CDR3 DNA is TGTGCCAGCAGCTCCGGGACAAGCAATTCACCCCTCCACTTT. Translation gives CASSSGTSNSPLHF.